This entry concerns a single T cell receptor beta chain. Per the study methods: Scientists estimated how many nucleated cells there were by amplifying reference gene primers. Produced via immunoSEQ multiplex PCR; TCRdb's table is partial and in-frame only. The V and J calls and clone size come from that table; D and trimming were worked out from the DNA. This table has around 150,000 clones, more than 80% appearing once. With 4 bases clipped from V and 0 bases from J, the junction kept 9 bases outside the gene matches. The CDR3 length is 16 residues. Germline-derived CDR1 and CDR2 are SGHDT and YYEEEE. The data derive from a study of blood T cell repertoires in COVID-19. The overall study: Samples of COVID-19 (acute and convalescent) were obtained from the United States, Italy and Spain. In each case, the material was cDNA or gDNA derived from T cells, B-cell-depleted T cells, or PBMCs.

The material sequenced was peripheral blood. This chain uses TRBV5-6 with TRBJ1-2; the match to TRBD1 covers 7 bases. The clonotype originates from a man in his 60s with acute or convalescent COVID-19. The CDR3: CASSPRQGYTNYGYTF. The CDR3 DNA is TGTGCCAGCAGCCCCAGACAGGGCTATACTAACTATGGCTACACCTTC. Drawing the rest from reference TRBV5-6 and TRBJ1-2, the complete variable domain is DAGVTQSPTHLIKTRGQQVTLRCSPKSGHDTVSWYQQALGQGPQFIFQYYEEEERQRGNFPDRFSGHQFPNYSSELNVNALLLGDSALYLCASSPRQGYTNYGYTFGSGTRLTVV.